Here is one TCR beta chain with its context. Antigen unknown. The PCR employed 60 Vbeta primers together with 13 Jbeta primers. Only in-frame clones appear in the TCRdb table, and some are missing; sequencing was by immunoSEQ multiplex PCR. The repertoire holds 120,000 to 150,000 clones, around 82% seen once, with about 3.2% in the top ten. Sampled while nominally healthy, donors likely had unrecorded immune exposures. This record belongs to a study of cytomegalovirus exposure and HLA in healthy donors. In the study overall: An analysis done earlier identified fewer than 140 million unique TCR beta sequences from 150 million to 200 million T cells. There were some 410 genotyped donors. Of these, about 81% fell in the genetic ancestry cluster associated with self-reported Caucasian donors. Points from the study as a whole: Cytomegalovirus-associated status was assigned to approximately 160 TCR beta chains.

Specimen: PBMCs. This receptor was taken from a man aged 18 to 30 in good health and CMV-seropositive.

For the CDR3, the DNA is TGTGCCAGCAGCTCCCAAGCGGATGAAGCTTTCTTT. Translation: CASSSQADEAFF. The chain recombines TRBV4-2 with TRBJ1-1, with D unclear. This CDR3 comprises 12 residues. Trimming shortened V by 5 bases and J by 7 bases, and 11 bases separated the two germline ends. The germline CDR1 and CDR2 sequences are LGHNA and YNFKEQ.